This T cell receptor (beta chain) originates from a study of T cells in Graves' hyperthyroidism and ophthalmopathy (dated by TCRdb to between 2019 and 2020). With regard to the full study: Peripheral blood was collected at initial diagnosis, before any treatment. A discovery cohort of 95 to 100 patients, about 43 with Graves' ophthalmopathy and about 58 with stable Graves' hyperthyroidism, was used to find distinguishing TCR V-J signatures. An independent validation cohort of about 20 hyperthyroidism patients and about 15 patients who later progressed to ophthalmopathy tested prospective prediction of ophthalmopathy. For training and testing, the 95 to 100 patients in the discovery cohort were randomly divided in a 7:3 ratio. The study also compared thyroid tissue and blood T-cell repertoires from about six Graves' hyperthyroidism patients. After sampling, hyperthyroidism patients received methimazole starting at 30 mg daily, and ophthalmopathy patients received high-dose intravenous methylprednisolone. TCR Vbeta CDR3 sequencing of roughly 140 peripheral blood samples (under 45 ophthalmopathy, 70 to 85 hyperthyroidism and some 17 progressor patients) is reported in the paper. Broader findings and caveats from the paper: Most expanded thyroid clonotypes (frequency above 0.001) were also found in blood, which suggests that blood repertoires may mirror thyroid immune responses. In validation, the model predicted progression to ophthalmopathy with 55% to 71% sensitivity and approximately 72% specificity, a median of around 6.6 months before onset. Sample size was not statistically predetermined, and investigators were not blinded to group allocation. A model built on a 13 V-J signature distinguished ophthalmopathy from stable hyperthyroidism, reaching around 88% sensitivity and around 81% specificity in cross-validation and 80%/75% in testing.

In the ophthalmopathy patients, disease was moderately to severely active, with a Clinical Activity Score of 3 or more, a NOSPECS grade of 4 or more, and a duration of less than 3 months. The study excluded patients with uncontrolled infections, other autoimmune diseases, pregnancy or lactation. Diagnoses relied on clinical symptoms, serum thyroxine and TRAb, thyroid ultrasound and orbital computed tomography. Ficoll-Paque density gradient centrifugation was used to isolate PBMCs from about 9 ml of fresh peripheral blood. Total RNA was extracted using Trizol reagent, and RNA quality was assessed on an Agilent 2100 Bioanalyzer. The TCR beta CDR3 regions were amplified from RNA transcripts. The first round of RT-PCR for the TCR CDR3 was performed with the HTBI primer set and the Qiagen OneStep RT-PCR kit. Libraries were constructed in a second round of multiplex PCR, after which size selection and purification were carried out. Paired-end sequencing of the libraries was performed with 100 bp reads on an Illumina HiSeq2000. Concerning the study's data processing: SOAPnuke was used to process the raw data, removing reads that contained adapters or uncalled bases, had a mean Phred below 15, or lacked an exact match to the constant primer or identifier. COPE v1.2.5 was used to merge the high-quality paired reads, and each unique nucleotide sequence was defined as a clonotype. MiTCR v1.1 was used to align clonotypes to the IMGT TRBV, TRBD and TRBJ reference segments. The analysis included only V-J combinations with a frequency above 0.0001, which together covered around 99% of the repertoires. The TCS score was defined as the ratio of F50 (clonal expansion) to E x V (chaos), calculated using BLOSUM62-based TCRdist between CDR3 peptides within each V-J. Welch's t-statistics and random forest reduced just over 500 V-J features to about 12, which were used in a naive Bayes classifier (R e1071). Thyroid-blood repertoire similarity was quantified with the Morisita-Horn index. TCRdb ran its own pipeline on the public reads, namely fastp trimming at Q25 and MiXCR clone calling, and kept in-frame beta chains. CDR3 protein sequences are deduplicated, and each keeps its most common genes and DNA. The V and J calls and clone size come from TCRdb's table, not from the authors' own analysis. Counted in this sample were 37,000 or so distinct CDR3 sequences; 52% of them appeared once. The ten largest clones take up roughly 15% of the sample.

The CDR3, from cysteine to phenylalanine, totals 15 residues. Left in the record is the CDR3 DNA by itself, 45 bases read in frame from the first base. Trimming at the junction amounts to 4 bases on V and 7 bases on J, and the germline ends lie 16 bases apart. According to the germline V gene, CDR1 reads MNHNS and CDR2 reads SASEGT. This clonotype was picked up many times. This receptor's antigen is unknown. No base qualities exist here, and no much larger clone lies one base off it. The chain couples TRBV6-1 to TRBJ2-2, with the D gene not confidently named. The specimen was blood. The source of this sequence is a man aged 35-49 years with Graves' ophthalmopathy. DNA sequence: TGTGCCAGCAGTGGCTGGAACCAGGATAACGGGGAGCTGTTTTTT. Its protein is CASSGWNQDNGELFF.